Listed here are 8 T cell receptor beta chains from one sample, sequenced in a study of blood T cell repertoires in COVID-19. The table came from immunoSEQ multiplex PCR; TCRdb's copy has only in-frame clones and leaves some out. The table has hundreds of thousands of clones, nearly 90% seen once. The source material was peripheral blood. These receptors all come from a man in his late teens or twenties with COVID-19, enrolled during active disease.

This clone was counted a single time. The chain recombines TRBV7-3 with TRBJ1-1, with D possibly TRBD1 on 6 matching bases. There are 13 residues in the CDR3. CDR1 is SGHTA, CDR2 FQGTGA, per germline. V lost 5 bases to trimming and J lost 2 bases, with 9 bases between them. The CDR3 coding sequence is TGTGCCAGCAGCAGACAGGTTAACACTGAAGCTTTCTTT. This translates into CASSRQVNTEAFF.

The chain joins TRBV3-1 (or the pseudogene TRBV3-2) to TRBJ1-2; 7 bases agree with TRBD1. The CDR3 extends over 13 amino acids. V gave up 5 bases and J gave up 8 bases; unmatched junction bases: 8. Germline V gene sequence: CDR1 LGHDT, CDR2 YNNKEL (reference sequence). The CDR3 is CASSWQGGVGYTF. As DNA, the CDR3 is TGTGCCAGCAGCTGGCAGGGGGGTGTGGGCTACACCTTC.

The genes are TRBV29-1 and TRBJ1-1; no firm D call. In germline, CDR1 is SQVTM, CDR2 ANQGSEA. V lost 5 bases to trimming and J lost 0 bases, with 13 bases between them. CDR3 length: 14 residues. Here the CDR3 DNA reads TGCAGCGTTCTGGTAGCGCCCTTGAACACTGAAGCTTTCTTT. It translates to CSVLVAPLNTEAFF. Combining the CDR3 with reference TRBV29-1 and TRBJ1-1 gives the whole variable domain SAVISQKPSRDICQRGTSLTIQCQVDSQVTMMFWYRQQPGQSLTLIATANQGSEATYESGFVIDKFPISRPNLTFSTLTVSNMSPEDSSIYLCSVLVAPLNTEAFFGQGTRLTVV.

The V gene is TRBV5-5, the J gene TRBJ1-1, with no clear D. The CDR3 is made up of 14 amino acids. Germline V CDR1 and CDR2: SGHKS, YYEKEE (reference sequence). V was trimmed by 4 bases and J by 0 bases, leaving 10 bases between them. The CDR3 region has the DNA TGTGCCAGCAGCCTTCAGGTGATGAACACTGAAGCTTTCTTT. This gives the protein CASSLQVMNTEAFF.

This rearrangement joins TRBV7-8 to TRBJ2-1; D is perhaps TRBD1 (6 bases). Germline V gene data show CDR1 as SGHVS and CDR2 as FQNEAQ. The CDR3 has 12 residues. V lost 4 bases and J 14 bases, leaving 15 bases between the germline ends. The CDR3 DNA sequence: TGTGCCAGCAGCTCGGACCGGGACAAAGAGTTCTTC. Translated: CASSSDRDKEFF.

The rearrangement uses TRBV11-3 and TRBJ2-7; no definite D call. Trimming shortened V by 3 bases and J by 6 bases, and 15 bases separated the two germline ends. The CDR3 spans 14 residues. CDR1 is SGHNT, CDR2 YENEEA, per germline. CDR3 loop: CASSLGRSPSEQYF. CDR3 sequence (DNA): TGTGCCAGCAGCTTGGGTCGGAGCCCTTCCGAGCAGTACTTC.

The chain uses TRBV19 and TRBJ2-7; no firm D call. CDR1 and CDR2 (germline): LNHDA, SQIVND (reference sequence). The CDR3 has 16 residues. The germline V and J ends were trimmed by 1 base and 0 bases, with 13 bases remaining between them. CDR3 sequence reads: CASSIAVGRSSYEQYF. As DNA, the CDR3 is TGTGCCAGTAGTATAGCAGTAGGTAGGAGCTCCTACGAGCAGTACTTC. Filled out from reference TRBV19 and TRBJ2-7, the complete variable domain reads DGGITQSPKYLFRKEGQNVTLSCEQNLNHDAMYWYRQDPGQGLRLIYYSQIVNDFQKGDIAEGYSVSREKKESFPLTVTSAQKNPTAFYLCASSIAVGRSSYEQYFGPGTRLTVT.

The CDR3 region is CSARVSDEQFF. The CDR3 DNA reads as TGCAGTGCGAGGGTGAGCGATGAGCAGTTCTTC. This chain connects TRBV20-1 to TRBJ2-1; D may be TRBD2 (5 bases). The V and J ends lost 6 bases and 8 bases respectively, with 11 bases between them. The CDR3 consists of 11 residues. Germline values: CDR1 DFQATT, CDR2 SNEGSKA (reference sequence).